The 7 T cell receptor beta chains below all came from one sample that was sequenced in a study of OX40 agonist ivuxolimab in advanced cancers. Here immunoSEQ multiplex PCR was the method, and the copy in TCRdb shows in-frame clones only, minus some. The sample lists under 200,000 clones, approximately 94% occurring once. The source was CD4+ or CD8+ T cells sorted from blood, collected in a trial of the OX40 agonist ivuxolimab. The receptors were sampled from an adult with an advanced solid tumor such as melanoma, head and neck, liver or kidney cancer.

The chain is built from TRBV6-5 and TRBJ1-1; possible D gene TRBD1, 5 bases. The V gene's germline CDR1 is MNHEY and CDR2 SVGAGI. Trimming removed 5 bases at V and 2 bases at J, with 12 bases between. CDR3 length equals 14 residues. Here the CDR3 reads CASSPAGGNTEAFF. In nucleotides, the CDR3 is TGTGCCAGCAGTCCCGCCGGGGGTAACACTGAAGCTTTCTTT.

The chain combines TRBV5-1 with TRBJ2-3; TRBD2 aligns across 14 bases. The CDR3 length is 16 residues. The junction had 6 bases not matched to a gene; V was cut back by 3 bases and J by 6 bases. The germline gives CDR1 SGHRS, CDR2 YFSETQ. The CDR3 region is CASSSGTSGSRDTQYF. In nucleotides, the CDR3 is TGCGCCAGCAGCTCCGGGACTAGCGGGAGCAGGGATACGCAGTATTTT.

J is TRBJ1-2 and V is TRBV4-3, with D tentatively TRBD1 (6 bases). With 0 bases removed from V and 5 bases from J, the gap between germline ends came to 16 bases. Germline V gene sequence: CDR1 LGHNA, CDR2 YSLEER. The CDR3 sequence is 16 residues long. The CDR3 region has the DNA TGCGCCAGCAGCCAAGATTCCGTTACAGGGTATTATGGCTACACCTTC. Amino acids: CASSQDSVTGYYGYTF.

This sequence joins TRBV6-6 and TRBJ1-2; no firm D call. This CDR3 comprises 12 residues. CDR1 is MNHNY and CDR2 is SVGAGI in the germline V gene (reference sequence). The V end lost 0 bases, the J end lost 7 bases, and 6 bases lay between the germline ends. CDR3: CASSYSGGGYTF. As DNA, the CDR3 is TGTGCCAGCAGTTACTCCGGTGGTGGCTACACCTTC.

The chain is built from TRBV10-3 and TRBJ2-7; possibly TRBD1 for D (5 bases). Trimming removed 2 bases from V and 6 bases from J, with 11 bases in between. CDR3 length: 13 residues. CDR1 and CDR2 (germline): ENHRY, SYGVKD. CDR3: CAISEPDRGEQYF. The DNA for the CDR3 is TGTGCCATCAGTGAGCCCGATAGGGGCGAGCAGTACTTC.

The chain couples TRBV7-9 to TRBJ2-3; possibly TRBD1 or TRBD2 for D (6 bases each). Per the germline V gene, CDR1 is SEHNR and CDR2 is FQNEAQ (reference sequence). Trimming left V 5 bases short and J 6 bases short, with 15 bases between. The CDR3 extends over 14 amino acids. CDR3 nucleotide sequence: TGTGCCAGCAGCGGAACAGGGACTGGGGATACGCAGTATTTT. Amino acids: CASSGTGTGDTQYF.

V is TRBV7-6 and J is TRBJ1-3; 10 bases are shared with TRBD1. J was trimmed by 3 bases and V by 2 bases; bases with no gene match: 10. In germline, CDR1 is SGHVS, CDR2 FNYEAQ. The CDR3 consists of 18 residues. The CDR3 nucleotides are TGTGCCAGCAGCTTACTGACCGGGACAGGGGTACGTGGAAACACCATATATTTT. Translation gives CASSLLTGTGVRGNTIYF.